This TCR beta chain was retrieved from a study of blood T cell repertoires in COVID-19. For the study at large: PBMCs, B-cell-depleted T cells, or T cells provided the cDNA or gDNA that made up the material.

Only in-frame clones appear in the TCRdb table, and some are missing; sequencing was by immunoSEQ multiplex PCR. The table records around 87,000 clones, about 88% of them present only once. The material sequenced was peripheral blood. The sequence derives from a man aged 50-60 years with acute or convalescent COVID-19.

CDR3 region: CASSIAGQGRRGTEAFF. CDR3 in DNA: TGTGCCAGTAGTATAGCAGGACAGGGGCGAAGGGGCACTGAAGCTTTCTTT. The chain has TRBV19 and TRBJ1-1; 9 bases align to TRBD1. Germline V gene data show CDR1 as LNHDA and CDR2 as SQIVND (reference sequence). The junction had 10 bases not matched to a gene; V was cut back by 1 base and J by 4 bases. This CDR3 has 17 amino acids.